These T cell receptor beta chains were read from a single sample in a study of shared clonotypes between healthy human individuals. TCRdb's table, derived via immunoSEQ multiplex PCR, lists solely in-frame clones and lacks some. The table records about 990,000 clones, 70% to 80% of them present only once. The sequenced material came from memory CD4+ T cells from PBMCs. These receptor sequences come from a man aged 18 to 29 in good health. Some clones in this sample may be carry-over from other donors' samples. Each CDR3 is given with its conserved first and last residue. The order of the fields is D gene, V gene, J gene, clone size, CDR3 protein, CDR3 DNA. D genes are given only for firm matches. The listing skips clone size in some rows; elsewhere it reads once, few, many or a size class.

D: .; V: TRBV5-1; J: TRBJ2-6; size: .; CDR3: CASSLALSSSGANVLTF; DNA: TGCGCCAGCAGCTTGGCTTTGAGTTCCTCTGGGGCCAACGTCCTGACTTTC
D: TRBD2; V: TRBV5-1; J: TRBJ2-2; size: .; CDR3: CASSLSTSENTGELFF; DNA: TGCGCCAGCAGCTTATCGACTAGCGAGAACACCGGGGAGCTGTTTTTT
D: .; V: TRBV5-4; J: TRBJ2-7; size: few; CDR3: CASSLTTSYEQYF; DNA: TGTGCCAGCAGCCTTACTACCTCCTACGAGCAGTACTTC
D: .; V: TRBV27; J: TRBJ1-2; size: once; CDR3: CASRQSTGTNYGYTF; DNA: TGTGCCAGCAGACAATCGACAGGTACTAACTATGGCTACACCTTC
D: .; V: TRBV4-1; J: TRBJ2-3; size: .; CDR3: CASSQDRGADTQYF; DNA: TGCGCCAGCAGCCAAGATCGCGGAGCAGATACGCAGTATTTT
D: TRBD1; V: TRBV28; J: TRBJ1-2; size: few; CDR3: CASTVIGRGLANYGYTF; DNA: TGTGCCAGCACCGTGATTGGCAGGGGGCTTGCTAACTATGGCTACACCTTC
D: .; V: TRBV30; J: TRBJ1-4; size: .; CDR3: CAWSVSRLEKLFF; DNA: TGTGCCTGGAGTGTAAGCAGGCTAGAAAAACTGTTTTTT
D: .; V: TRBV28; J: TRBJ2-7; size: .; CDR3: CASSASKAGSYEQYF; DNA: TGTGCCAGCAGTGCTTCGAAGGCGGGCTCCTACGAGCAGTACTTC
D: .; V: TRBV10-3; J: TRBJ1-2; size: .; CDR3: CAISESNGGGYTF; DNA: TGTGCCATCAGTGAGTCGAACGGCGGGGGCTACACCTTC
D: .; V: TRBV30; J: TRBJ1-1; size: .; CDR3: CAWSVGSNTEAFF; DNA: TGTGCCTGGAGTGTAGGTTCGAACACTGAAGCTTTCTTT
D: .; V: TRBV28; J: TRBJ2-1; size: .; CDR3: CASRPSRGSGQPYNEQFF; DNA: TGTGCCAGCAGGCCATCTAGGGGTAGTGGACAGCCTTACAATGAGCAGTTCTTC
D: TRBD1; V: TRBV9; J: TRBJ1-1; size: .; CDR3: CASSVAGTGAYTEAFF; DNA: TGTGCCAGCAGCGTAGCTGGGACAGGGGCCTACACTGAAGCTTTCTTT
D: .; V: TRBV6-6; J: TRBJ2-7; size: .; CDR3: CASSYGSVQTSYEQYF; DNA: TGTGCCAGCAGTTACGGGTCGGTACAGACCTCCTACGAGCAGTACTTC
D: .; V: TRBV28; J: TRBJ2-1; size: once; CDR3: CASSFGTAYNEQFF; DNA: TGTGCCAGCAGTTTTGGGACCGCCTACAATGAGCAGTTCTTC
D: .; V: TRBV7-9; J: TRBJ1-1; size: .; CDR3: CASSLVRYTNTEAFF; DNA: TGTGCCAGCAGCTTAGTGAGGTACACGAACACTGAAGCTTTCTTT
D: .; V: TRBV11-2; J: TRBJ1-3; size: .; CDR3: CASSLAGDTIYF; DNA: TGTGCCAGCAGCTTAGCCGGGGACACCATATATTTT
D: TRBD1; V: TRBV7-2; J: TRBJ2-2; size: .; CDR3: CASSLLDRSNTGELFF; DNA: TGTGCCAGCAGCCTGCTGGACAGGTCTAACACCGGGGAGCTGTTTTTT
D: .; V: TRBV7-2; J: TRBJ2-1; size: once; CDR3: CASSLGDYNEQFF; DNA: TGTGCCAGCAGCTTGGGGGATTACAATGAGCAGTTCTTC
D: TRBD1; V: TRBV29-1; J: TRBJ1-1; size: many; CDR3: CSVVRGGAGTEAFF; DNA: TGCAGCGTTGTTAGAGGGGGCGCGGGGACTGAAGCTTTCTTT
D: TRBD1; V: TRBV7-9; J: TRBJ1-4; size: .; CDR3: CASSLGGQATEKLFF; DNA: TGTGCCAGCAGCTTAGGGGGACAGGCCACTGAAAAACTGTTTTTT
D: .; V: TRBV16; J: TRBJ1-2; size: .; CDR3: CASSQSREGYGYTF; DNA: TGTGCCAGCAGCCAATCGAGAGAGGGATATGGCTACACCTTC
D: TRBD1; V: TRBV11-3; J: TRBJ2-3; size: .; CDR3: CASSFQTGSGTDTQYF; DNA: TGTGCCAGCAGCTTCCAGACAGGGTCCGGCACAGATACGCAGTATTTT
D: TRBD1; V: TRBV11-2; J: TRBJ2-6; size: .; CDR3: CASSLATGAGANVLTF; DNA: TGTGCCAGCAGCTTAGCCACAGGGGCTGGGGCCAACGTCCTGACTTTC
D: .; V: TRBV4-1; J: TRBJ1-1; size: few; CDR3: CASSHPFDRNTEAFF; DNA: TGCGCCAGCAGCCACCCTTTCGACAGGAACACTGAAGCTTTCTTT
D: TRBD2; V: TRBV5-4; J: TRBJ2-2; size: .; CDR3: CAKGASGTTGELFF; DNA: TGTGCCAAAGGGGCTAGCGGGACCACCGGGGAGCTGTTTTTT
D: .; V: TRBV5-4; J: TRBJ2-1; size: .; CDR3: CASTSAGEQFF; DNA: TGTGCCAGCACCTCAGCGGGTGAGCAGTTCTTC
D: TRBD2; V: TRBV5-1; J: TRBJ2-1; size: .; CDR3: CASSLVTLSGASYNEQFF; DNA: TGCGCCAGCAGCTTGGTGACCTTGAGCGGGGCCTCCTACAATGAGCAGTTCTTC
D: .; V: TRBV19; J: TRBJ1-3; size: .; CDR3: CASSIAGTGNTIYF; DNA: TGTGCCAGTAGTATCGCGGGTACTGGAAACACCATATATTTT
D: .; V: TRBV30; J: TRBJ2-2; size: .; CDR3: CAWSVLTSLGGELFF; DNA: TGTGCCTGGAGTGTACTGACTTCCCTAGGAGGGGAGCTGTTTTTT
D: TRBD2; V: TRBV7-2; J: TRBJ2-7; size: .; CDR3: CASSSQRGSYEQYF; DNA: TGTGCCAGCAGCAGCCAGCGGGGCTCCTACGAGCAGTACTTC
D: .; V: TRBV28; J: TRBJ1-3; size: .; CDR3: CASSLSGAAGNTIYF; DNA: TGTGCCAGCAGTTTAAGTGGGGCAGCTGGAAACACCATATATTTT
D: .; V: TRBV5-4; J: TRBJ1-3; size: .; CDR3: CASSLESGTIYF; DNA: TGTGCCAGCAGCTTGGAAAGCGGCACCATATATTTT
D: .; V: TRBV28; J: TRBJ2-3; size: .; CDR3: CASIQATGDTQYF; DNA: TGTGCCAGCATCCAGGCTACCGGAGATACGCAGTATTTT
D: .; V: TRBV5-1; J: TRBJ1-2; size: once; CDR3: CASSVTASIYGYTF; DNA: TGCGCCAGCAGCGTGACAGCATCCATTTATGGCTACACCTTC
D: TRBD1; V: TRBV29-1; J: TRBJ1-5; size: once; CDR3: CSVVFRGSNQPQHF; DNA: TGCAGCGTTGTATTCAGGGGGAGCAATCAGCCCCAGCATTTT
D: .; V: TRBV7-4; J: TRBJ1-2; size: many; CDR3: CASSPGVLRGYTF; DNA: TGTGCCAGCAGCCCCGGGGTTCTTAGGGGCTACACCTTC
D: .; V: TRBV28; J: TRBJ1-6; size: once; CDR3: CASSVGWPSDSPLHF; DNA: TGTGCCAGCAGTGTGGGTTGGCCCTCGGATTCACCCCTCCACTTT
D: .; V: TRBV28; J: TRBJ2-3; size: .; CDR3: CASSLVGRGGTDTQYF; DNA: TGTGCCAGCAGTTTAGTTGGCAGGGGTGGCACAGATACGCAGTATTTT
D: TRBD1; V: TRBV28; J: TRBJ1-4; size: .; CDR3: CASSSPGTGDHNEKLFF; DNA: TGTGCCAGCAGTTCCCCCGGGACAGGGGACCATAATGAAAAACTGTTTTTT
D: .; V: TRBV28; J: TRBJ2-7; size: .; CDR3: CASGDGVSEQYF; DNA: TGTGCCAGTGGGGACGGGGTAAGCGAGCAGTACTTC
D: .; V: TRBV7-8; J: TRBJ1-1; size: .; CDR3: CASSSRGPSGTEAFF; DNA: TGTGCCAGCAGCTCCCGGGGACCCTCGGGGACTGAAGCTTTCTTT
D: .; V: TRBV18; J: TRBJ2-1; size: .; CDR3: CASSPRQDNEQFF; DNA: TGTGCCAGCTCACCACGACAGGACAATGAGCAGTTCTTC
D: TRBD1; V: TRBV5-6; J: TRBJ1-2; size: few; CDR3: CASSRQGGDYGYTF; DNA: TGTGCCAGCAGCCGCCAGGGGGGAGACTATGGCTACACCTTC
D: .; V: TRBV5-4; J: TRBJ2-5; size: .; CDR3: CASSLGGAGQETQYF; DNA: TGTGCCAGCAGCTTGGGGGGGGCAGGGCAAGAGACCCAGTACTTC
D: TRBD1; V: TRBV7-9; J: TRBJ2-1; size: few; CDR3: CASSPGQGNEQFF; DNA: TGTGCCAGCAGCCCGGGACAGGGGAATGAGCAGTTCTTC
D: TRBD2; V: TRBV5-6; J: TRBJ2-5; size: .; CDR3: CASSLGPPLAGGPETQYF; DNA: TGTGCCAGCAGCTTGGGTCCCCCGCTAGCGGGAGGGCCAGAGACCCAGTACTTC
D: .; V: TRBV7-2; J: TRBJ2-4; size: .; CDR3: CASSLVSGRSQPGNQYF; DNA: TGTGCCAGCAGCTTAGTTAGCGGCAGGAGCCAACCCGGGAATCAGTACTTC
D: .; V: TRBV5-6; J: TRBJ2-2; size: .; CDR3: CASSKGFANTGELFF; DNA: TGTGCCAGCAGTAAAGGTTTCGCGAACACCGGGGAGCTGTTTTTT
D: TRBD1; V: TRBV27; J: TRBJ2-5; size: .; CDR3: CASRASRDRKETQYF; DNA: TGTGCCAGCAGGGCCTCACGGGACAGGAAGGAGACCCAGTACTTC
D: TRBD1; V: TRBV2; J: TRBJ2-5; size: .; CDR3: CASRSQGRPETQYF; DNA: TGTGCCAGCAGGTCACAGGGGCGTCCAGAGACCCAGTACTTC
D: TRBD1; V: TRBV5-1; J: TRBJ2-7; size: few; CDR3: CASSSAGGPAYEQYF; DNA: TGCGCCAGCAGCTCAGCAGGGGGCCCCGCCTACGAGCAGTACTTC
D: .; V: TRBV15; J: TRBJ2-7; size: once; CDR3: CATSRDRGGRSYEQYF; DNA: TGTGCCACCAGCAGAGATAGAGGCGGCAGGTCCTACGAGCAGTACTTC
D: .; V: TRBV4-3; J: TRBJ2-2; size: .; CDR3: CASSQDFEDDRNTGELFF; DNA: TGCGCCAGCAGCCAAGATTTTGAGGACGACAGGAACACCGGGGAGCTGTTTTTT
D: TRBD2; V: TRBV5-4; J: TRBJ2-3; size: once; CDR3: CASSDPAASGRTDTQYF; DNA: TGTGCCAGCAGCGACCCCGCTGCTAGCGGACGGACAGATACGCAGTATTTT
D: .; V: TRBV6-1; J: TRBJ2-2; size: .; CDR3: CASTLTYTGELFF; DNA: TGTGCCAGCACTTTAACTTATACCGGGGAGCTGTTTTTT